The next 21 T cell receptor beta chains were all read from a single sample in a study of OX40 agonist ivuxolimab in advanced cancers. The repertoire was sequenced with immunoSEQ multiplex PCR; TCRdb's copy has only in-frame clones and lacks some. The sample lists about 70,000 clones; 70% to 90% were seen once. Sequences were derived from CD4+ or CD8+ T cells sorted from blood, sampled in a trial of the OX40 agonist ivuxolimab. The receptors were sampled from an adult with an advanced solid tumor such as melanoma, head and neck, liver or kidney cancer.

Here the CDR3 DNA reads TGTGCCAGCAGCGTAGGTACTAACTATGGCTACACCTTC. It encodes CASSVGTNYGYTF. The chain couples TRBV9 to TRBJ1-2; D uncertain. The germline V and J ends were trimmed by 0 bases and 0 bases, with 3 bases remaining between them. The CDR3 loop spans 13 amino acids. Looked up from germline, CDR1 is SGDLS and CDR2 is YYNGEE.

This clone was seen a single time. Its ends do not fully match the called genes, so a read error is possible. The gene calls are TRBV5-6 and TRBJ1-2, with D possibly TRBD1 on 6 matching bases. This CDR3 has 13 residues. The germline V gene has CDR1 SGHDT and CDR2 YYEEEE. Written as DNA, the CDR3 is TGTACCAGCAGCTTGGACAGAAACTATGGCTACACCTTC. It is translated as CTSSLDRNYGYTF. The full variable domain, completed using reference TRBV5-6 and TRBJ1-2, is DAGVTQSPTHLIKTRGQQVTLRCSPKSGHDTVSWYQQALGQGPQFIFQYYEEEERQRGNFPDRFSGHQFPNYSSELNVNALLLGDSALYLCTSSLDRNYGYTFGSGTRLTVV.

The J gene is TRBJ1-2, the V gene TRBV6-1; 10 nucleotides agree with TRBD1. Germline CDR1 reads MNHNS; CDR2 reads SASEGT. V dropped 7 bases and J dropped 6; count of bases not matched to a gene: 11. This CDR3 spans 15 amino acids. For the CDR3, the DNA is TGTGCCAGCACCACCCGGGACAGGGGAGTCGATGGCTACACCTTC. Translated: CASTTRDRGVDGYTF.

This clone came up a few times. The chain links TRBV7-8 to TRBJ2-7; TRBD1 matches at 9 bases. Germline V gene sequence: CDR1 SGHVS, CDR2 FQNEAQ. The CDR3 totals 15 residues. J was trimmed by 5 bases and V by 5 bases; bases with no gene match: 10. Here the CDR3 reads CASSDPGQGSHEQYF. CDR3 DNA: TGTGCCAGCAGCGACCCGGGACAGGGAAGCCACGAGCAGTACTTC.

This chain joins TRBV6-6 and TRBJ2-3, with no clear D. Trimming stripped 9 bases from V and 6 bases from J, with 10 bases between. The CDR3 contains 11 residues. Germline CDR1 and CDR2: MNHNY and SVGAGI (reference sequence). The DNA for the CDR3 is TGTGCCAGTCTAACGGCTGATACGCAGTATTTT. Translating it yields CASLTADTQYF.

The chain is built from TRBV19 and TRBJ2-1; 8 nucleotides match TRBD2. CDR3 size: 15 residues. Germline V gene sequence: CDR1 LNHDA, CDR2 SQIVND (reference sequence). V was clipped by 6 bases and J by 8 bases; unmatched bases: 12. The CDR3: CASSPTSGPWDEQFF. The CDR3 DNA is TGTGCCAGTAGCCCTACTAGCGGCCCCTGGGATGAGCAGTTCTTC.

The chain recombines TRBV6-1 with TRBJ2-7; TRBD1 matches 9 bases. This CDR3 has 16 amino acids. V gave up 1 base and J gave up 2 bases; unmatched junction bases: 6. Germline assignment: CDR1 MNHNS and CDR2 SASEGT. CDR3 protein: CASSEGVGDRAYEQYF. CDR3 in DNA: TGTGCCAGCAGTGAAGGGGTCGGGGACAGGGCCTACGAGCAGTACTTC.

The chain couples TRBV28 to TRBJ1-4; no clear D gene. In germline, CDR1 is MDHEN, CDR2 SYDVKM. The CDR3 covers 13 residues. Trimming left V 6 bases short and J 2 bases short, with 7 bases between. This CDR3 is CASRSSTNEKLFF. CDR3 nucleotides: TGTGCCAGCAGATCCAGCACTAATGAAAAACTGTTTTTT.

The chain couples TRBV28 to TRBJ2-2; TRBD2 aligns across 8 bases. CDR3 length: 14 residues. Germline-derived CDR1 and CDR2 are MDHEN and SYDVKM. Trimming removed 6 bases from V and 2 bases from J; junction bases left unmatched: 2. The CDR3 DNA is TGTGCCAGCAGCCGGGGGGGCAACACCGGGGAGCTGTTTTTT. Translating gives CASSRGGNTGELFF.

Only a few counts were recorded for this clone. The V and J genes are TRBV27 and TRBJ2-5; D is possibly TRBD1 or TRBD2 (5 bases each). CDR3 length: 15 residues. V was clipped by 5 bases and J by 0 bases, with 13 bases between them. Germline V gene lookup returns CDR1 MNHEY and CDR2 SMNVEV (reference sequence). The CDR3 sequence is CASSPRGQYQETQYF. The CDR3 nucleotides read TGTGCCAGCAGTCCCCGGGGCCAGTACCAAGAGACCCAGTACTTC.

The chain links TRBV11-2 to TRBJ2-7; tentative D call: TRBD2 (6 bases). The V end was cut by 8 bases, the J end by 6 bases, with 20 bases between. Germline V gives CDR1 SGHAT, CDR2 FQNNGV. The CDR3 length is 14 residues. CDR3 residues: CASGLKRETSEQYF. CDR3 DNA sequence: TGTGCCAGCGGATTAAAACGGGAGACCAGCGAGCAGTACTTC.

This rearrangement joins TRBV14 to TRBJ2-5; D may correspond to TRBD1 or TRBD2 (5 bases each). The V end lost 1 base, the J end lost 5 bases, and 14 bases lay between the germline ends. Germline lookup yields CDR1 SGHDN and CDR2 FVKESK. This CDR3 spans 15 amino acids. In DNA form, the CDR3 reads TGTGCCAGCAGCCAAGGGCAAAGGGGAGATGAGACCCAGTACTTC. This translates into CASSQGQRGDETQYF.

Only one count was recorded for this clone. The chain carries TRBV5-1 and TRBJ2-3; the D is unclear. CDR1 is SGHRS and CDR2 is YFSETQ in the germline V gene. The CDR3 covers 15 residues. The V gene lost 7 bases and the J gene lost 4 bases, with 19 bases spanning the gap. CDR3 in DNA: TGCGCCAGCCCCCAAAAGGACGAAAGGCCAGATACGCAGTATTTT. Its translation is CASPQKDERPDTQYF.

CDR3: CASSLGPNQPQHF. CDR3 DNA: TGTGCCAGCAGTCTGGGACCGAATCAGCCCCAGCATTTT. V is TRBV6-4 and J is TRBJ1-5, with TRBD1 as a possible D gene (5 bases). V gave up 5 bases and J gave up 4 bases, with 9 bases separating them. Germline CDR1 MRHNA, CDR2 SNTAGT. The CDR3 covers 13 residues.

This clone was found a few times. The CDR3 region is CAWRRGATEAFF. In DNA, the CDR3 is TGTGCCTGGAGGCGCGGGGCCACTGAAGCTTTCTTT. This chain connects TRBV30 to TRBJ1-1, with D perhaps TRBD1 (5 bases). CDR3 length: 12 amino acids. Germline V gives CDR1 GTSNPN, CDR2 SVGIG (reference sequence). V lost 3 bases and J lost 4, with 9 bases in between.

The chain has TRBV6-1 and TRBJ2-6; no definite D call. This CDR3 has 13 residues. V dropped 7 bases and J dropped 0 bases, with 4 bases sitting between them. Germline CDR1 is MNHNS and CDR2 is SASEGT. The CDR3 here is CASIISGANVLTF. CDR3 nucleotide sequence: TGTGCCAGCATCATCTCTGGGGCCAACGTCCTGACTTTC.

The rearrangement uses TRBV5-1 and TRBJ1-1, with D possibly matching TRBD1 (5 bases). Germline assignment: CDR1 SGHRS and CDR2 YFSETQ. The CDR3 has 14 amino acids. Trimming took 4 bases from V and 2 from J, leaving 12 bases between them. CDR3 coding DNA: TGCGCCAGCAGCAGGGACTCTTTTAACACTGAAGCTTTCTTT. It encodes CASSRDSFNTEAFF.

This clone was seen a handful of times. This chain joins TRBV7-2 and TRBJ1-1; D possibly corresponds to TRBD1 (6 bases). With 2 bases removed from V and 1 base from J, the gap between germline ends came to 11 bases. Germline V lookup: CDR1 SGHTA, CDR2 FQGNSA. CDR3 length: 15 amino acids. The CDR3 loop is CASSLLRGRNTEAFF. The CDR3 DNA sequence: TGTGCCAGCAGCTTACTCCGGGGGCGGAACACTGAAGCTTTCTTT.

The chain combines TRBV5-6 with TRBJ1-2; 9 nucleotides line up with TRBD1. The CDR3 has 19 amino acids. V was pared by 3 bases and J by 5 bases, with 20 bases of the junction left unmatched. CDR1 and CDR2 from the germline V gene are SGHDT and YYEEEE. The CDR3 DNA sequence: TGTGCCAGCAGCTCGAAGAAACAGGGGGCTGCGGAATCTGGGTATGGCTACACCTTC. Amino acids: CASSSKKQGAAESGYGYTF.

J is TRBJ2-3 and V is TRBV5-6; 8 bases line up with TRBD2. The J segment lost 2 bases and the V segment lost 4 bases, leaving 12 bases of the junction unmatched. Germline CDR1 reads SGHDT; CDR2 reads YYEEEE. CDR3 length equals 17 residues. CDR3: CASSPEIKRGPTDTQYF. In nucleotides, the CDR3 is TGTGCCAGCAGCCCGGAGATCAAGCGGGGGCCCACAGATACGCAGTATTTT.

In its sample, this clone was seen a few times. The chain joins TRBV7-6 to TRBJ2-2; D call uncertain. CDR1 and CDR2 from the germline V gene are SGHVS and FNYEAQ. The CDR3 loop spans 13 amino acids. V was clipped by 4 bases and J by 7 bases, with 10 bases between them. CDR3 sequence: CASSSQGYGELFF. The CDR3 DNA sequence: TGTGCCAGCAGCTCGCAAGGGTACGGGGAGCTGTTTTTT.